These 30 T cell receptor beta chains share one sample of origin, sequenced in a study of T cells in Graves' hyperthyroidism and ophthalmopathy. RNA transcripts served as the template for amplifying TCR beta CDR3 regions. A first-round RT-PCR of the TCR CDR3 used the HTBI primer set. TCRdb passed the multiplex PCR reads through MiXCR, listing each CDR3 protein once. This table holds a few hundred thousand distinct CDR3 sequences, under 15% found once. Sequencing input: blood. The receptors were gathered from a woman in her twenties or thirties with Graves' hyperthyroidism.

In this sample, this clonotype turned up a few times. A much larger clone lies one base from this, so it may be a read error. This chain's CDR3 is CASSLGSPETQYF. The CDR3 DNA reads TGTGCCAGCAGCTTAGGGTCTCCAGAGACCCAGTACTTC. The chain employs TRBV11-2 and TRBJ2-5; D is uncertain. Germline lookup yields CDR1 SGHAT and CDR2 FQNNGV. With 1 base removed from V and 4 bases from J, the gap between germline ends came to 7 bases. This CDR3 spans 13 amino acids.

This chain uses TRBV5-1 with TRBJ1-4; D is perhaps TRBD1 (6 bases). The CDR3 spans 15 residues. Germline V gives CDR1 SGHRS, CDR2 YFSETQ. V was pared by 0 bases and J by 3 bases, with 9 bases between. The CDR3 sequence: CASSLDGGPNEKLFF. The CDR3 DNA sequence: TGCGCCAGCAGCTTGGATGGGGGCCCTAATGAAAAACTGTTTTTT. The full variable domain, in which reference TRBV5-1 and TRBJ1-4 provide the parts outside the CDR3, is KAGVTQTPRYLIKTRGQQVTLSCSPISGHRSVSWYQQTPGQGLQFLFEYFSETQRNKGNFPGRFSGRQFSNSRSEMNVSTLELGDSALYLCASSLDGGPNEKLFFGSGTQLSVL.

This clonotype was counted at least ten times. This chain joins TRBV29-1 and TRBJ2-7, with TRBD1 matching 10 bases. The CDR3 loop spans 15 amino acids. J lost 0 bases, V lost 3 bases, and 5 bases had no gene match. Germline assignment: CDR1 SQVTM and CDR2 ANQGSEA. The CDR3 DNA reads as TGCAGCGTTGAGGGGACAGGGGTCAGCTCCTACGAGCAGTACTTC. This codes for CSVEGTGVSSYEQYF.

This clonotype was observed at least ten times. The chain joins TRBV6-1 to TRBJ2-3; 8 bases are a match to TRBD1. The CDR3 covers 15 residues. The germline CDR1 and CDR2 sequences are MNHNS and SASEGT. V gave up 6 bases and J gave up 7 bases; unmatched junction bases: 12. The CDR3 reads CASSPRAGGAYTQYF. As DNA, the CDR3 is TGTGCCAGCAGCCCCCGGGCAGGGGGCGCTTATACGCAGTATTTT.

This clonotype was recorded many times. The V and J genes are TRBV2 and TRBJ2-7; TRBD2 matches 12 bases. J lost 4 bases, V lost 6 bases, and 10 bases had no gene match. Germline assignment: CDR1 SNHLY and CDR2 FYNNEI. This CDR3 has 16 amino acids. In DNA, the CDR3 is TGTGCCAGCAGCCACACGACTAGCGGGAGTACGTACGAGCAGTACTTC. Amino acid sequence: CASSHTTSGSTYEQYF.

Only a few counts were recorded for this clonotype. V gene TRBV5-8 combines with J gene TRBJ1-4; 7 bases are shared with TRBD1. With V trimmed by 0 bases and J by 5 bases, 4 bases remained unmatched. Per the germline V gene, CDR1 is SGHTS and CDR2 is YDEGEE. CDR3 size: 15 residues. This chain's CDR3 is CASSLGTGRNEKLFF. CDR3 bases: TGTGCCAGCAGCTTGGGGACAGGAAGAAATGAAAAACTGTTTTTT. Full variable domain (rest looked up from reference TRBV5-8 and TRBJ1-4): EAGVTQSPTHLIKTRGQQATLRCSPISGHTSVYWYQQALGLGLQFLLWYDEGEERNRGNFPPRFSGRQFPNYSSELNVNALELEDSALYLCASSLGTGRNEKLFFGSGTQLSVL.

This clonotype was picked up many times. This rearrangement joins TRBV11-2 to TRBJ2-3; D is possibly TRBD2 (5 bases). Germline V gene data show CDR1 as SGHAT and CDR2 as FQNNGV. Trimming removed 5 bases from V and 2 bases from J, with 17 bases in between. CDR3 length equals 16 residues. The CDR3 coding sequence is TGTGCCAGCAGCCCCGTGGGCGGGTCTTCCACAGATACGCAGTATTTT. It is translated as CASSPVGGSSTDTQYF.

This clonotype was seen a handful of times. This chain joins TRBV19 and TRBJ1-1; possibly TRBD1 for D (6 bases). V was pared by 1 base and J by 0 bases, with 21 bases between. The CDR3 is 19 amino acids. Germline CDR1 is LNHDA and CDR2 is SQIVND (reference sequence). The CDR3 loop is CASSIVGQPGEWVNTEAFF. The CDR3 nucleotides are TGTGCCAGTAGTATAGTTGGCCAGCCAGGGGAGTGGGTGAACACTGAAGCTTTCTTT.

The genes are TRBV7-6 and TRBJ2-1, with TRBD2 matching 8 bases. Unmatched junction bases numbered 14, after V lost 2 bases and J lost 5 bases. The CDR3 has 18 residues. The germline V gene encodes CDR1 SGHVS and CDR2 FNYEAQ. CDR3 coding DNA: TGTGCCAGCAGCTTATTCCCGCCTTTGAGCGGGAGTAACAATGAGCAGTTCTTC. Residues: CASSLFPPLSGSNNEQFF.

This clonotype was recorded a few times. The chain has TRBV27 and TRBJ2-7, with a weak D call TRBD1 (6 bases). CDR3 length equals 14 residues. Germline CDR1 and CDR2: MNHEY and SMNVEV (reference sequence). V was trimmed by 3 bases and J by 2 bases, leaving 11 bases between them. The CDR3 DNA follows: TGTGCCAGCAGTTTGAGGGGACATACCTACGAGCAGTACTTC. It specifies CASSLRGHTYEQYF.

The V gene is TRBV27, the J gene TRBJ1-6, with a tentative D call TRBD1 (5 bases). From germline, CDR1 is MNHEY and CDR2 SMNVEV (reference sequence). There are 17 residues in the CDR3. Deletions cut 7 bases from V and 1 base from J, with 17 bases between. For the CDR3, the DNA is TGTGCCAGCACTCTCCTTGGGGGAAGATCCTATAATTCACCCCTCCACTTT. It encodes CASTLLGGRSYNSPLHF.

This clonotype came up a few times. No DNA is shown, since the ends of the CDR3 on it are uncertain; the CDR3 is the one TCRdb lists. The chain has TRBV9 and TRBJ2-1; the table's D call TRBD1 went unverified against the DNA. Per germline, CDR1 SGDLS and CDR2 YYNGEE. The length of the CDR3 is 17 amino acids, counting both ends. This CDR3 is CASSVGTGATPYNEQLF.

Ten or more counts support this clonotype. The V and J genes are TRBV7-2 and TRBJ2-1; TRBD1 agrees at 7 bases. There are 16 residues in the CDR3. The V gene end was trimmed by 0 bases and the J gene end by 2 bases; junction bases not matched to a gene: 4. Germline V gene data show CDR1 as SGHTA and CDR2 as FQGNSA. In DNA, the CDR3 is TGTGCCAGCAGCTTAGCGTCCGGGACAGCCTACAATGAGCAGTTCTTC. This codes for CASSLASGTAYNEQFF.

The V call is TRBV30, the J call TRBJ1-2; maybe TRBD1 (6 bases). V lost 0 bases and J 4 bases, leaving 18 bases between the germline ends. The CDR3 loop spans 16 amino acids. The germline gives CDR1 GTSNPN, CDR2 SVGIG (reference sequence). As DNA, the CDR3 is TGTGCCTGGAGTGTACTGGTGACAGGCCCGGGCTATGGCTACACCTTC. This encodes CAWSVLVTGPGYGYTF. Based on the CDR3 plus reference TRBV30 and TRBJ1-2, the full variable domain is SQTIHQWPATLVQPVGSPLSLECTVEGTSNPNLYWYRQAAGRGLQLLFYSVGIGQISSEVPQNLSASRPQDRQFILSSKKLLLSDSGFYLCAWSVLVTGPGYGYTFGSGTRLTVV.

This clonotype was detected a few times. The V call is TRBV27, the J call TRBJ2-3; 9 bases match TRBD1. This CDR3 is 14 amino acids long. Germline loops: CDR1 MNHEY, CDR2 SMNVEV (reference sequence). V lost 5 bases and J lost 7; bases outside the gene matches: 7. CDR3 amino acids: CASSPLTGGHTQYF. As DNA, the CDR3 is TGTGCCAGCAGTCCACTAACAGGGGGCCATACGCAGTATTTT.

The gene calls are TRBV12-3 or TRBV12-4 and TRBJ1-4, with a possible D match to TRBD1 (6 bases). CDR3 length: 16 amino acids. Trimming cost V 3 bases and J 5 bases, with 16 bases left between them. The DNA of the CDR3 is TGTGCCAGCAGTTTCGCGACAGGCGCCCCCAATGAAAAACTGTTTTTT. It is translated as CASSFATGAPNEKLFF.

This clonotype appeared many times. The CDR3 coding sequence is TGTGCCAGCAGCGTAGACCCCAGCGGGGATACGCAGTATTTT. Its protein is CASSVDPSGDTQYF. J is TRBJ2-3 and V is TRBV9; D may be TRBD2 (6 bases). The V and J ends lost 0 bases and 6 bases respectively, with 11 bases between them. Germline CDR1 and CDR2: SGDLS and YYNGEE. The CDR3 contains 14 residues. Looking up the rest from reference TRBV9 and TRBJ2-3 gives the full variable domain: DSGVTQTPKHLITATGQRVTLRCSPRSGDLSVYWYQQSLDQGLQFLIQYYNGEERAKGNILERFSAQQFPDLHSELNLSSLELGDSALYFCASSVDPSGDTQYFGPGTRLTVL.

This clonotype showed up many times. V is TRBV3-1 and J is TRBJ2-1; D is perhaps TRBD1 or TRBD2 (7 bases each). CDR1 is LGHDT and CDR2 is YNNKEL in the germline V gene (reference sequence). Trimming cost V 2 bases and J 7 bases, with 24 bases left between them. This CDR3 is 18 amino acids long. The CDR3 protein is CASSQLGGVGGSANEQFF. As DNA, the CDR3 is TGTGCCAGCAGCCAACTAGGGGGCGTAGGCGGGAGTGCTAATGAGCAGTTCTTC.

This clonotype has at least ten counts. This sequence joins TRBV6-2 or TRBV6-3 and TRBJ2-1, with 12 nucleotides matching TRBD2. The ends lost 5 bases at V and 9 bases at J; junction bases unmatched: 8. From germline, CDR1 is MNHEY and CDR2 SVGEGT. The CDR3 length is 15 residues. CDR3 DNA sequence: TGTGCCAGCAGTCCCCGACTAGCGGGAGAGCGTGAGCAGTTCTTC. The encoded protein is CASSPRLAGEREQFF.

Ten or more counts support this clonotype. V gene TRBV27 combines with J gene TRBJ2-1; 10 bases match TRBD2. The CDR3 is 14 residues long. The junction had 8 bases not matched to a gene; V was cut back by 6 bases and J by 9 bases. Germline values: CDR1 MNHEY, CDR2 SMNVEV (reference sequence). The chain's CDR3 is CASSRWTSGLEQFF. The CDR3 nucleotides read TGTGCCAGCAGCAGGTGGACTAGCGGCCTTGAGCAGTTCTTC.

This clonotype was observed a handful of times. The V and J genes are TRBV19 and TRBJ1-5, with 10 bases matching TRBD1. There are 15 residues in the CDR3. V trimming: 6 bases; J trimming: 3 bases; junction bases outside the gene matches: 5. Germline values: CDR1 LNHDA, CDR2 SQIVND (reference sequence). This CDR3 reads CASRTGTGVNQPQHF. In nucleotides, the CDR3 is TGTGCCAGTAGGACAGGGACAGGGGTCAATCAGCCCCAGCATTTT.

The gene calls are TRBV27 and TRBJ1-3, with a weak D call TRBD1 (5 bases). This CDR3 has 14 residues. Deletions cut 5 bases from V and 2 bases from J, with 10 bases between. Germline V lookup: CDR1 MNHEY, CDR2 SMNVEV (reference sequence). DNA of the CDR3: TGTGCCAGCAGTCTCCAGGGCCCTGGAAACACCATATATTTT. Its translation: CASSLQGPGNTIYF.

In this sample, this clonotype turned up many times. The V call is TRBV3-1, the J call TRBJ2-1; D perhaps matches TRBD1 (6 bases). Germline CDR1 is LGHDT and CDR2 is YNNKEL (reference sequence). The CDR3 length is 14 residues. V lost 5 bases and J 4 bases, leaving 12 bases between the germline ends. The CDR3 sequence is CASSSRGGYNEQFF. As DNA, the CDR3 is TGTGCCAGCAGCTCCAGGGGCGGTTACAATGAGCAGTTCTTC.

At least ten counts were recorded for this clonotype. The V call is TRBV11-3, the J call TRBJ2-2; 13 nucleotides agree with TRBD2. Germline-derived CDR1 and CDR2 are SGHNT and YENEEA. This CDR3 spans 17 amino acids. The junction had 7 bases not matched to a gene; V was cut back by 5 bases and J by 4 bases. The CDR3 loop is CASSPGLAGVSTGELFF. CDR3 sequence (DNA): TGTGCCAGCAGCCCCGGACTAGCGGGAGTGTCCACCGGGGAGCTGTTTTTT.

About this clonotype: A read error may be the cause here, since a much bigger clone is one base away. The rearrangement links TRBV6-2 or TRBV6-3 to TRBJ2-2, with D possibly TRBD1 on 6 matching bases. CDR1 and CDR2 (germline): MNHEY, SVGEGT. The CDR3 runs to 15 residues. For the CDR3, the DNA is TGTGCCTGCAGTAGTTGGACAGTCTTTCCCGGGGAGCTGTTTTTT. Translated: CACSSWTVFPGELFF.

V gene TRBV6-1 combines with J gene TRBJ2-7; 9 bases map to TRBD2. Germline CDR1 and CDR2: MNHNS and SASEGT. This CDR3 comprises 15 residues. The J segment lost 2 bases and the V segment lost 4 bases, leaving 6 bases of the junction unmatched. CDR3: CASSVELAGPYEQYF. DNA for the CDR3: TGTGCCAGCAGTGTTGAACTAGCGGGCCCCTACGAGCAGTACTTC.

For this clonotype: The junction does not match germline at one end; this may be a read error. CDR3 in amino acids: CASSVGGTGANVLTF. For the CDR3, the DNA is TGTGCCAGCTCCGTAGGGGGGACTGGGGCCAACGTCCTGACCTTC. V is TRBV5-1 and J is TRBJ2-6, with D perhaps TRBD1 or TRBD2 (6 bases each). CDR3 length: 15 residues. Germline-derived CDR1 and CDR2 are SGHRS and YFSETQ. Together with reference TRBV5-1 and TRBJ2-6, the CDR3 gives the full variable domain: KAGVTQTPRYLIKTRGQQVTLSCSPISGHRSVSWYQQTPGQGLQFLFEYFSETQRNKGNFPGRFSGRQFSNSRSEMNVSTLELGDSALYLCASSVGGTGANVLTFGAGSRLTVL.

This clonotype was seen a handful of times. V is TRBV19 and J is TRBJ2-1, with TRBD2 identical over 8 bases. The V gene end was trimmed by 3 bases and the J gene end by 0 bases; junction bases not matched to a gene: 10. The CDR3 covers 18 residues. Per germline, CDR1 LNHDA and CDR2 SQIVND (reference sequence). CDR3 loop: CASSISTGGRGSYNEQFF. CDR3 sequence (DNA): TGTGCCAGTAGTATTTCGACGGGGGGGCGGGGCTCCTACAATGAGCAGTTCTTC.

Only a few counts were recorded for this clonotype. The chain couples TRBV5-1 to TRBJ2-5; no firm D call. This CDR3 is built from 16 residues. V lost 0 bases and J 0 bases, leaving 12 bases between the germline ends. The germline gives CDR1 SGHRS, CDR2 YFSETQ. CDR3 sequence reads: CASSLAPSGNQETQYF. DNA for the CDR3: TGCGCCAGCAGCTTGGCACCTAGTGGTAACCAAGAGACCCAGTACTTC.

In its sample, this clonotype was seen many times. This chain joins TRBV27 and TRBJ2-7, with TRBD2 as a possible D gene (5 bases). This CDR3 region has 13 residues. CDR1 and CDR2 (germline): MNHEY, SMNVEV (reference sequence). V gave up 8 bases and J gave up 4 bases, with 15 bases separating them. CDR3 sequence: CASGGWVGYEQYF. The DNA for the CDR3 is TGTGCCAGCGGAGGTTGGGTGGGGTACGAGCAGTACTTC.